This T cell receptor (beta chain) is from a study of cytomegalovirus exposure and HLA in healthy donors. Study information: A data release that came early held about 89 million unique TCRs from HLA-typed donors. Overall study results and limits: In a later analysis, HLA-associated TCR beta chains were more clonally expanded than equally common others. Most of the TCR beta V segments (in an earlier analysis) were productive either about 87% or about 30% of the time. The study carried out a later analysis of TCR beta sequences. It associated 15,000 to 20,000 of them with specific HLA alleles at a false discovery rate of 0.05.

With 60 Vbeta and 13 Jbeta primers, the PCR was carried out. Here immunoSEQ multiplex PCR was the method, and the copy in TCRdb shows in-frame clones only, minus some. The sample yields about 130,000 clones, 70% to 85% seen once. For this clone: Its antigen is still unknown.

The sample comprised PBMCs. The sequence was obtained from a middle-aged man in good health and CMV-seropositive.

For the CDR3, the DNA is TGTGCCAGCAGTTACCGTGGACAGTCAGGGACCCAGTACTTC. Its translation is CASSYRGQSGTQYF. The chain has TRBV6-5 and TRBJ2-5; tentative D call: TRBD1 (6 bases). The germline V gene encodes CDR1 MNHEY and CDR2 SVGAGI. CDR3 size: 14 residues. Trimming left V 2 bases short and J 7 bases short, with 14 bases between.